This T cell receptor beta chain was captured by sequencing in a study of blood T cell repertoires in COVID-19. About the study: COVID-19 samples collected from the United States, Italy and Spain covered acute and convalescent phases.

Profiled with immunoSEQ multiplex PCR; TCRdb holds only in-frame clones, not every one. The sample includes tens of thousands of clones, nearly 90% of them seen just once. The CDR3 runs 19 residues. Germline V gene sequence: CDR1 SGHTA, CDR2 FQGTGA. Germline trimming cut 2 bases from V and 3 bases from J; bases unmatched to any gene: 12. Sequencing was performed on peripheral blood. This receptor was taken from a man in his sixties or seventies with acute or convalescent COVID-19. The chain links TRBV7-3 to TRBJ2-2; 10 bases are shared with TRBD2. The CDR3 DNA is TGTGCCAGCAGCTTAGGTCCTAGCGGGGGAGGGCCACACACCGGGGAGCTGTTTTTT. It codes for CASSLGPSGGGPHTGELFF. Together with reference TRBV7-3 and TRBJ2-2, the CDR3 gives the full variable domain: GAGVSQTPSNKVTEKGKYVELRCDPISGHTALYWYRQSLGQGPEFLIYFQGTGAADDSGLPNDRFFAVRPEGSVSTLKIQRTERGDSAVYLCASSLGPSGGGPHTGELFFGEGSRLTVL.